Detailed here is one T cell receptor beta chain. Its antigen is unknown. This record comes from a study of OX40 agonist ivuxolimab in advanced cancers. Study as a whole: At 82.7% male, the cohort had a mean age of about 55 years, ranging from roughly 20 to 90. Three patients, one with hepatocellular carcinoma and two with cutaneous melanoma, responded partially. Study-wide results and limits: On average, CD8+ T cells had more expanded clones than CD4+.

A history of autoimmune disease or systemic immunosuppression excluded patients. The V gene's germline CDR1 is SNHLY and CDR2 FYNNEI. Trimming removed 3 bases from V and 4 bases from J; junction bases left unmatched: 5. This CDR3 has 14 amino acids. Here immunoSEQ multiplex PCR was the method, and the copy in TCRdb shows in-frame clones only, minus some. The sample lists about 77,000 clones, 85% to 90% occurring once. The V call is TRBV2, the J call TRBJ2-5; 7 bases match TRBD2. The material was CD4+ or CD8+ T cells sorted from blood, obtained in a trial of the OX40 agonist ivuxolimab. The source of this sequence is an adult with an advanced solid tumor such as melanoma, head and neck, liver or kidney cancer. The DNA of the CDR3 is TGTGCCAGCAGTGATTGGGCTAGCGGAGAGACCCAGTACTTC. Residues: CASSDWASGETQYF.